These 26 T cell receptor beta chains originate from one sample sequenced in a study of cytomegalovirus exposure and HLA in healthy donors. The PCR was carried out with 60 Vbeta primers and 13 Jbeta primers. Only in-frame clones appear in the TCRdb table, and some are missing; sequencing was by immunoSEQ multiplex PCR. The sample lists 200,000 to 250,000 clones, about three quarters occurring once. Sequences were obtained from PBMCs. The receptors originated from a woman between 55 and 75 years old in good health and CMV-seropositive.

The rearrangement links TRBV4-1 to TRBJ1-2; 9 positions agree with TRBD1. Losses at the gene ends were 0 bases for V and 8 bases for J; bases not matched to a gene: 4. The germline V gene encodes CDR1 MGHRA and CDR2 YSYEKL. The CDR3 spans 14 residues. In nucleotides, the CDR3 is TGCGCCAGCAGCCAAGATCGACAGGGGGGCGGCTACACCTTC. Its translation is CASSQDRQGGGYTF.

The rearrangement joins TRBV29-1 to TRBJ1-2; 10 bases line up with TRBD1. The germline CDR1 and CDR2 sequences are SQVTM and ANQGSEA. The CDR3 runs 12 residues. J lost 8 bases, V lost 7 bases, and 7 bases had no gene match. CDR3 in DNA: TGCAGCGCCGGTGACAGGGGGCAAGGCTACACCTTC. It translates to CSAGDRGQGYTF.

The chain couples TRBV18 to TRBJ2-3; 7 bases align to TRBD2. The CDR3 spans 15 residues. CDR1 is KGHSH and CDR2 is LQKENI in the germline V gene. After removal of 3 bases from V and 5 bases from J, the junction contained 8 bases not matched to a gene. Here the CDR3 DNA reads TGTGCCAGCTCACCTTTCGCGGGGGATGGAGATACGCAGTATTTT. It yields the protein CASSPFAGDGDTQYF. The whole variable domain, remainder taken from reference TRBV18 and TRBJ2-3, is NAGVMQNPRHLVRRRGQEARLRCSPMKGHSHVYWYRQLPEEGLKFMVYLQKENIIDESGMPKERFSAEFPKEGPSILRIQQVVRGDSAAYFCASSPFAGDGDTQYFGPGTRLTVL.

The chain couples TRBV27 to TRBJ2-2; a weak D match, TRBD2 (6 bases). Germline V gene data show CDR1 as MNHEY and CDR2 as SMNVEV (reference sequence). CDR3 length: 15 amino acids. V lost 1 base to trimming and J lost 7 bases, with 13 bases between them. The CDR3 spells CASSLYSGVGGELFF. CDR3 coding DNA: TGTGCCAGCAGTTTATATTCGGGGGTTGGCGGGGAGCTGTTTTTT.

J is TRBJ2-5 and V is TRBV6-5; tentative D call: TRBD2 (6 bases). Per germline, CDR1 MNHEY and CDR2 SVGAGI. V gave up 5 bases and J gave up 2 bases, with 15 bases separating them. This CDR3 is built from 15 residues. DNA for the CDR3: TGTGCCAGCAGTGTTCAGGGTCGGGGGCAAGAGACCCAGTACTTC. Amino acid sequence: CASSVQGRGQETQYF.

The rearrangement links TRBV7-6 to TRBJ2-5, with 10 positions matching TRBD2. This CDR3 spans 16 amino acids. CDR1 SGHVS and CDR2 FNYEAQ come from the germline V gene. Germline trimming cut 4 bases from V and 1 base from J; bases unmatched to any gene: 6. CDR3 in DNA: TGTGCCAGCAGCTCCGGGACTAGCGTAGGCCAAGAGACCCAGTACTTC. It codes for CASSSGTSVGQETQYF. Variable domain in full (rest from reference TRBV7-6 and TRBJ2-5): GAGVSQSPRYKVTKRGQDVALRCDPISGHVSLYWYRQALGQGPEFLTYFNYEAQQDKSGLPNDRFSAERPEGSISTLTIQRTEQRDSAMYRCASSSGTSVGQETQYFGPGTRLLVL.

The chain joins TRBV7-2 to TRBJ1-6; D is possibly TRBD1 (6 bases). Germline V gene sequence: CDR1 SGHTA, CDR2 FQGNSA. V shed 6 bases and J shed 8 bases, with 20 bases lying between them. CDR3 length: 16 amino acids. The DNA for the CDR3 is TGTGCCAGCAGGTCGAACAGGGACCTAAATTATTCACCCCTCCACTTT. It is translated as CASRSNRDLNYSPLHF. The whole variable domain, filled in from reference TRBV7-2 and TRBJ1-6, reads GAGVSQSPSNKVTEKGKDVELRCDPISGHTALYWYRQSLGQGLEFLIYFQGNSAPDKSGLPSDRFSAERTGGSVSTLTIQRTQQEDSAVYLCASRSNRDLNYSPLHFGNGTRLTVT.

This clone was picked up a small number of times. The chain has TRBV10-3 and TRBJ2-1, with 7 positions matching TRBD2. Germline trimming cut 1 base from V and 3 bases from J; bases unmatched to any gene: 3. CDR3 size: 15 residues. Germline V lookup: CDR1 ENHRY, CDR2 SYGVKD. The CDR3 spells CAISEWASGYNEQFF. CDR3 nucleotide sequence: TGTGCCATCAGTGAGTGGGCTAGCGGCTACAATGAGCAGTTCTTC.

In the case of this clone: The sample holds other DNA sequences that translate to the same CDR3. The chain carries TRBV7-2 and TRBJ2-7, with 9 bases fitting TRBD2. The ends lost 3 bases at V and 1 base at J; junction bases unmatched: 4. Germline values: CDR1 SGHTA, CDR2 FQGNSA. The CDR3 length is 15 residues. CDR3 DNA: TGTGCCAGCAGCTTGTGGGCGGGGGGGTCCTACGAGCAGTACTTC. Translation: CASSLWAGGSYEQYF.

The chain has TRBV2 and TRBJ2-5, with D possibly matching TRBD1 (6 bases). CDR1 and CDR2 from the germline V gene are SNHLY and FYNNEI. The CDR3 sequence is 14 residues long. V was trimmed by 3 bases and J by 5 bases, leaving 13 bases between them. CDR3 region: CASSDRGGSETQYF. CDR3 bases: TGTGCCAGCAGTGACAGGGGCGGATCGGAGACCCAGTACTTC.

On this clone itself: A junction boundary mismatches the germline segment, possibly from a read error. The V gene is TRBV7-9, the J gene TRBJ2-7; D is undetermined. CDR1 is SEHNR, CDR2 FQNEAQ, per germline (reference sequence). The CDR3 has 13 residues. The CDR3 spells CSSRLNSPGEQYF. Written as DNA, the CDR3 is TGTTCCAGCAGACTCAATTCCCCCGGCGAGCAGTACTTC.

This rearrangement joins TRBV9 to TRBJ2-7, with a possible D match to TRBD2 (6 bases). V was trimmed by 0 bases and J by 0 bases, leaving 13 bases between them. This CDR3 is built from 16 residues. CDR1 and CDR2 (germline): SGDLS, YYNGEE. The chain's CDR3 is CASSVGGGTLSYEQYF. The CDR3 DNA reads as TGTGCCAGCAGCGTAGGGGGCGGGACTCTCTCCTACGAGCAGTACTTC. Combining the CDR3 with reference TRBV9 and TRBJ2-7 gives the whole variable domain DSGVTQTPKHLITATGQRVTLRCSPRSGDLSVYWYQQSLDQGLQFLIQYYNGEERAKGNILERFSAQQFPDLHSELNLSSLELGDSALYFCASSVGGGTLSYEQYFGPGTRLTVT.

The CDR3 DNA reads TGTGCCAGCTCACCTATCCAGGGTGGGGAGACCCAGTACTTC. Its protein is CASSPIQGGETQYF. V gene TRBV18 combines with J gene TRBJ2-5; perhaps TRBD1 as D (5 bases). The CDR3 has 14 residues. Germline CDR1 and CDR2: KGHSH and LQKENI. V lost 3 bases and J lost 5, with 13 bases in between.

The chain joins TRBV18 to TRBJ1-1, with TRBD1 matching over 9 bases. Germline assignment: CDR1 KGHSH and CDR2 LQKENI. Trimming at V came to 3 bases and at J to 5 bases, leaving 7 bases not matched to a gene. CDR3 length equals 15 residues. The CDR3 nucleotides are TGTGCCAGCTCACCCGGGACAGGGCGAGAAACTGAAGCTTTCTTT. This encodes CASSPGTGRETEAFF.

On this clone: An end of the junction differs from the germline gene, which may be a read error. The gene calls are TRBV7-9 and TRBJ1-1; 8 bases agree with TRBD1. This CDR3 has 11 amino acids. In germline, CDR1 is SEHNR, CDR2 FQNEAQ (reference sequence). The CDR3 DNA reads as TGTTCCAGCAGTGACAGGGGAGTAGCTTTCTTT. As protein: CSSSDRGVAFF. Full variable domain (missing parts from reference TRBV7-9 and TRBJ1-1): DTGVSQNPRHKITKRGQNVTFRCDPISEHNRLYWYRQTLGQGPEFLTYFQNEAQLEKSRLLSDRFSAERPKGSFSTLEIQRTEQGDSAMYLCSSSDRGVAFFGQGTRLTVV.

The chain is built from TRBV5-1 and TRBJ2-7; D is possibly TRBD2 (6 bases). Trimming removed 4 bases at V and 3 bases at J, with 20 bases between. Germline V CDR1 and CDR2: SGHRS, YFSETQ. The CDR3 covers 16 residues. CDR3 amino acids: CASSPLPGLGFYEQYF. The CDR3 DNA reads TGCGCCAGCAGCCCTTTACCGGGACTCGGCTTCTACGAGCAGTACTTC.

There are a few counts of this clone. V gene TRBV28 combines with J gene TRBJ1-2, with a tentative D call TRBD1 (6 bases). The V end lost 1 base, the J end lost 4 bases, and 13 bases lay between the germline ends. The CDR3 runs 15 residues. The germline V gene has CDR1 MDHEN and CDR2 SYDVKM. In nucleotides, the CDR3 is TGTGCCAGCAGTTTATCGGGGGGCTGGGTCTATGGCTACACCTTC. Translating it yields CASSLSGGWVYGYTF.

This clone was picked up one time. The J gene is TRBJ2-7, the V gene TRBV4-3; D gene unclear. This CDR3 region has 12 residues. CDR1 and CDR2 (germline): LGHNA, YSLEER. The ends were cut back, 0 bases at V and 6 bases at J, with 6 bases in the middle. The CDR3 region has the DNA TGCGCCAGCAGCCAAGAAACAGTCGAGCAGTACTTC. Translation: CASSQETVEQYF.

The CDR3 loop is CASSPTRLAGGTQYF. The CDR3 DNA reads as TGTGCCAGCAGCCCAACCCGCCTAGCGGGGGGTACGCAGTATTTT. V usage is TRBV11-2 and J usage is TRBJ2-3; 11 bases map to TRBD2. Trimming removed 5 bases from V and 8 bases from J; junction bases left unmatched: 9. CDR1 is SGHAT and CDR2 is FQNNGV in the germline V gene. This CDR3 region has 15 residues.

The chain is built from TRBV10-3 and TRBJ2-5; D not certain. The ends were cut back, 6 bases at V and 2 bases at J, with 4 bases in the middle. The CDR3 is 11 amino acids. Germline-derived CDR1 and CDR2 are ENHRY and SYGVKD. This CDR3 reads CAISYQETQYF. CDR3 in DNA: TGTGCCATCAGCTATCAAGAGACCCAGTACTTC.

This clone has more than one count but fewer than ten. CDR3 nucleotide sequence: TGTGCCAGCAGCCCTCGGGGGCTAGCGGGAGGAGGTGATGAGCAGTTCTTC. It yields the protein CASSPRGLAGGGDEQFF. V gene TRBV7-6 combines with J gene TRBJ2-1; 11 bases agree with TRBD2. V lost 5 bases and J lost 8; bases outside the gene matches: 14. Germline V gene data show CDR1 as SGHVS and CDR2 as FNYEAQ. The CDR3 consists of 17 residues.

The chain combines TRBV27 with TRBJ1-1; 7 bases agree with TRBD1. This CDR3 region has 15 residues. The junction had 17 bases not matched to a gene; V was cut back by 5 bases and J by 11 bases. CDR1 MNHEY and CDR2 SMNVEV come from the germline V gene (reference sequence). The CDR3 region has the DNA TGTGCCAGCAGTCCGGCGCCAGACAGGGTGGGAGTCGCTTTCTTT. Translation gives CASSPAPDRVGVAFF.

The V gene is TRBV7-9, the J gene TRBJ2-7; D unresolved. The CDR3 contains 12 residues. The V and J ends lost 1 base and 4 bases respectively, with 5 bases between them. Germline loops: CDR1 SEHNR, CDR2 FQNEAQ (reference sequence). CDR3 sequence reads: CASSLESYEQYF. The CDR3 region has the DNA TGTGCCAGCAGCTTAGAGAGTTACGAGCAGTACTTC.

V usage is TRBV6-5 and J usage is TRBJ1-1; possible D gene TRBD1, 5 bases. The CDR3 loop spans 15 amino acids. The germline gives CDR1 MNHEY, CDR2 SVGAGI. The ends were cut back, 1 base at V and 10 bases at J, with 19 bases in the middle. CDR3: CASSYLSTGGGGAFF. CDR3 sequence (DNA): TGTGCCAGCAGTTACTTGTCGACGGGCGGGGGGGGAGCTTTCTTT.

This clone was seen only a few times. CDR3 loop: CASSSRGANTLGEQFF. As DNA, the CDR3 is TGCGCCAGCAGCTCCAGGGGGGCGAATACCCTAGGGGAGCAGTTCTTC. The chain recombines TRBV5-1 with TRBJ2-1, with D perhaps TRBD1 (7 bases). CDR3 length equals 16 residues. Trimming took off 3 bases at V and 10 bases at J, with 23 bases between the two ends. Germline V gene lookup returns CDR1 SGHRS and CDR2 YFSETQ. The complete variable domain, with remaining parts taken from reference TRBV5-1 and TRBJ2-1, reads KAGVTQTPRYLIKTRGQQVTLSCSPISGHRSVSWYQQTPGQGLQFLFEYFSETQRNKGNFPGRFSGRQFSNSRSEMNVSTLELGDSALYLCASSSRGANTLGEQFFGPGTRLTVL.

The chain combines TRBV6-5 with TRBJ1-2; 7 nucleotides align to TRBD1. J was trimmed by 7 bases and V by 0 bases; bases with no gene match: 8. Germline V gene lookup returns CDR1 MNHEY and CDR2 SVGAGI. CDR3 length equals 15 residues. The CDR3 DNA is TGTGCCAGCAGTTACTCCGGGACAGCAATCCGTGGCTACACCTTC. Residues: CASSYSGTAIRGYTF.